The present T cell receptor (beta chain) was sequenced within a study of T-cell reconstitution after alpha-beta-depleted transplantation in children. Molecular barcoding with unique molecular identifiers was used for the TCRbeta library. MiXCR was run by TCRdb on the PCR reads, yielding one entry per CDR3 protein. Here the sample spans about 640,000 distinct CDR3 sequences, 16% being singletons. This clonotype was detected a few times. Deletions cut 4 bases from V and 2 bases from J, with 8 bases between. The CDR3 consists of 13 residues. Germline-derived CDR1 and CDR2 are MGHDK and SYGVNS. The chain recombines TRBV25-1 with TRBJ2-5; D gene ambiguous. The sequence was collected from a human donor who donated a stem cell graft to a child with acute myeloid leukemia. The sample in question was PBMCs from the stem cell graft donor, obtained from the stem cell graft. The CDR3 nucleotides are TGTGCCAGCAGTGGTTGGGGACAAGAGACCCAGTACTTC. Translated, it gives CASSGWGQETQYF.